This T cell receptor beta chain was recovered during a study of blood T cell repertoires in COVID-19. Overall study context: There were acute and convalescent COVID-19 samples, and they came from the United States, Italy and Spain. T cells, B-cell-depleted T cells, or PBMCs supplied cDNA or gDNA.

How the authors handled the data: How many nucleated cells were present was estimated from reference gene primer amplification. Only in-frame clones appear in the TCRdb table, and some are missing; sequencing was by immunoSEQ multiplex PCR. V and J calls and clone size are those listed in that table; D and trimming were worked out from the DNA. The table includes around 50,000 clones, about 90% detected once. With 2 bases clipped from V and 13 bases from J, the junction kept 12 bases outside the gene matches. The CDR3 is 15 residues long. Germline lookup yields CDR1 SGHTA and CDR2 FQGNSA. This clonotype was obtained from a man in his sixties or seventies with active COVID-19. What was sequenced was peripheral blood. This chain uses TRBV7-2 with TRBJ1-1; 11 bases fit TRBD1. The CDR3, as DNA: TGTGCCAGCAGCTTATTTTTAGGGACGGGACAGGGGGGTTTCTTT. The encoded protein is CASSLFLGTGQGGFF.